This T cell receptor (beta chain) was profiled in a study of memory CD4+ T cells and cytomegalovirus serostatus. Study-level findings and limits: The CMV-associated TCR signature appears largely within the CD4+ memory repertoire.

Concerning this clone itself: The target antigen is unknown.

Trimming removed 6 bases at V and 2 bases at J, with 17 bases between. This CDR3 has 16 residues. Germline V CDR1 and CDR2: SGHTA, FQGNSA. TCRdb keeps only in-frame clones here, not all; method: immunoSEQ multiplex PCR. The sample carries 50,000 to 60,000 clones, 80% recorded once. Single viable CD3+CD4+CD8-CD45RO+ cells were sorted as the memory CD4+ T cells. Serum IgG to CMV pp150, pp28, p38 and p52 defined serostatus. This clonotype was obtained from an adult in good health and CMV-seropositive. The sequenced sample consisted of memory CD4+ T cells from blood. The chain uses TRBV7-2 and TRBJ1-5; D unclear. CDR3 amino acids: CASSFRAGGGNQPQHF. The CDR3 DNA follows: TGTGCCAGCAGTTTTAGGGCGGGCGGCGGCAATCAGCCCCAGCATTTT. Looking up the rest from reference TRBV7-2 and TRBJ1-5 gives the full variable domain: GAGVSQSPSNKVTEKGKDVELRCDPISGHTALYWYRQSLGQGLEFLIYFQGNSAPDKSGLPSDRFSAERTGGSVSTLTIQRTQQEDSAVYLCASSFRAGGGNQPQHFGDGTRLSIL.